This paragraph covers one T cell receptor (beta chain) sequence. The antigen is undetermined. The sample comes from a study of shared clonotypes between healthy human individuals. The study's findings and limits: Tissues were not sampled, only blood, and their repertoires likely differ.

Looked up from germline, CDR1 is MNHEY and CDR2 is SMNVEV (reference sequence). The length of the CDR3 is 14 residues. Unmatched junction bases numbered 3, after V lost 2 bases and J lost 3 bases. Loaded into unsorted PBMC replicate PCRs was around 300 ng DNA, about 30,000 T cell genomes. Ten immunoSEQ deep assay plates held the unsorted PBMC DNA. TCRdb's copy holds only in-frame clones and misses some; the assay was immunoSEQ multiplex PCR. The sample lists about 490,000 clones, approximately 79% occurring once. The sample comprised PBMCs. This chain connects TRBV27 to TRBJ2-5, with 7 bases aligning to TRBD2. The receptor's source is a woman aged 40 to 50 in good health. Some clones in this sample may be carry-over from other donors' samples. CDR3 sequence: CASSLGGVEETQYF. CDR3 nucleotides: TGTGCCAGCAGTTTAGGGGGGGTCGAAGAGACCCAGTACTTC.